A single sample gave rise to the 29 T cell receptor beta chains below, sequenced in a study of early T cells in non-severe SARS-CoV-2 infection (dated by TCRdb to the early 2020s). Library preparation used 5' RACE. The instrument given in TCRdb is NextSeq 500. TCRdb trimmed public reads at Q25 via fastp, called clones via MiXCR and kept in-frame beta chains. When rows share a CDR3 protein, they turn into one entry using the most common DNA and genes. For this sample the table gives around 63,000 distinct CDR3 sequences, of which about 9.1% were detected only once. The top ten constitute around 15% of the sample. The sample was whole blood, taken at baseline. Every receptor here comes from an adult who was a healthcare worker with PCR-confirmed SARS-CoV-2 infection or an uninfected control (not recorded which).

The V and J genes are TRBV13 and TRBJ2-1; possible D gene TRBD2, 6 bases. Germline V CDR1 and CDR2: PRHDT, FYEKMQ (reference sequence). V shed 2 bases and J shed 5 bases, with 13 bases lying between them. The CDR3 extends over 15 amino acids. The CDR3 region is CASSLIGLTNNEQFF. CDR3 nucleotide sequence: TGTGCCAGCAGCTTAATCGGACTAACGAACAATGAGCAGTTCTTC.

This clonotype was recorded many times. The V gene is TRBV5-4, the J gene TRBJ1-1, with TRBD1 as a possible D gene (6 bases). V dropped 0 bases and J dropped 4 bases, with 13 bases sitting between them. The CDR3 sequence is 15 residues long. The V gene's germline CDR1 is SGHNT and CDR2 YYREEE (reference sequence). CDR3 sequence reads: CASSLGTVGVTEAFF. The DNA of the CDR3 is TGTGCCAGCAGCTTGGGGACAGTCGGGGTCACTGAAGCTTTCTTT.

The rearrangement links TRBV27 to TRBJ1-1; D is unclear. The germline CDR1 and CDR2 sequences are MNHEY and SMNVEV (reference sequence). This CDR3 has 14 residues. Trimming removed 10 bases at V and 0 bases at J, with 15 bases between. The CDR3 here is CATRTRTMNTEAFF. The DNA for the CDR3 is TGTGCCACCAGGACCAGGACCATGAACACTGAAGCTTTCTTT.

This clonotype was recorded a few times. The chain has TRBV9 and TRBJ2-3; the match to TRBD2 covers 13 bases. Germline CDR1 and CDR2: SGDLS and YYNGEE. Losses at the gene ends were 3 bases for V and 3 bases for J; bases not matched to a gene: 4. The CDR3 extends over 16 amino acids. In nucleotides, the CDR3 is TGTGCCAGCAGCGGTGGGACTAGCGGGATAACAGATACGCAGTATTTT. This gives the protein CASSGGTSGITDTQYF.

In this sample, this clonotype turned up a few times. The chain has TRBV27 and TRBJ2-3, with 11 bases matching TRBD2. V lost 5 bases and J lost 5; bases outside the gene matches: 9. The CDR3 totals 16 residues. CDR1 is MNHEY and CDR2 is SMNVEV in the germline V gene (reference sequence). The DNA for the CDR3 is TGTGCCAGCAGTGCTACTAGCGGGAGTAGTGGAGATACGCAGTATTTT. Protein product: CASSATSGSSGDTQYF.

Judged by abundance, this clonotype is medium-sized. The V and J genes are TRBV20-1 and TRBJ2-1; tentative D call: TRBD2 (6 bases). Trimming removed 6 bases from V and 6 bases from J, with 12 bases in between. Germline assignment: CDR1 DFQATT and CDR2 SNEGSKA (reference sequence). This CDR3 has 12 amino acids. The CDR3 spells CSARLARNEQFF. The CDR3 DNA reads TGCAGTGCACGCCTAGCGCGCAATGAGCAGTTCTTC.

This clonotype was seen repeatedly, ten times or more. The rearrangement uses TRBV19 and TRBJ2-2; the D gene is possibly TRBD1 (7 bases). The CDR3 spans 15 residues. CDR1 and CDR2 (germline): LNHDA, SQIVND (reference sequence). Trimming removed 7 bases from V and 3 bases from J, with 15 bases in between. The CDR3 DNA follows: TGTGCCAGTACCCGACAGGGACTGCACACCGGGGAGCTGTTTTTT. Its translation: CASTRQGLHTGELFF.

The genes are TRBV12-3 or TRBV12-4 and TRBJ2-1; D is unclear. V dropped 3 bases and J dropped 0 bases, with 3 bases sitting between them. This CDR3 contains 13 residues. CDR3 sequence reads: CASSFTSYNEQFF. For the CDR3, the DNA is TGTGCCAGCAGTTTCACCTCCTACAATGAGCAGTTCTTC.

A note on this clonotype: Sequence at one end of the junction differs from germline and may be a read error. The CDR3 protein is CASSFRESTTGELVF. DNA of the CDR3: TGCGCCAGCAGCTTTAGGGAAAGCACCACCGGGGAGCTGGTTTTT. V is TRBV5-1 and J is TRBJ2-2, with TRBD2 as a possible D gene (5 bases). CDR3 length: 15 residues. Germline V gene lookup returns CDR1 SGHRS and CDR2 YFSETQ.

This clonotype was found many times. The V call is TRBV6-6, the J call TRBJ2-5; tentatively, D is TRBD2 (5 bases). The CDR3 has 19 amino acids. V was trimmed by 2 bases and J by 2 bases, leaving 24 bases between them. CDR1 is MNHNY, CDR2 SVGAGI, per germline (reference sequence). The CDR3 sequence is CASSYPRDVGESEQETQYF. The CDR3 coding sequence is TGTGCCAGCAGTTACCCTCGTGATGTCGGGGAATCGGAGCAAGAGACCCAGTACTTC.

This chain connects TRBV20-1 to TRBJ1-2; 7 bases are a match to TRBD1. With V trimmed by 3 bases and J by 4 bases, 5 bases remained unmatched. The CDR3 contains 13 residues. Germline assignment: CDR1 DFQATT and CDR2 SNEGSKA (reference sequence). CDR3 in amino acids: CSASTGEFYGYTF. CDR3 DNA sequence: TGCAGTGCTAGTACAGGGGAATTCTATGGCTACACCTTC.

There are a few counts of this clonotype. This rearrangement joins TRBV5-5 to TRBJ2-7; weak D call: TRBD2 (6 bases). Germline assignment: CDR1 SGHKS and CDR2 YYEKEE (reference sequence). V dropped 4 bases and J dropped 2 bases, with 10 bases sitting between them. There are 13 residues in the CDR3. CDR3 residues: CASSGPGAYEQYF. CDR3 sequence (DNA): TGTGCCAGCAGCGGTCCGGGGGCCTACGAGCAGTACTTC.

As DNA, the CDR3 is TGCAGTGCACGGGCGAACACTGAAGCTTTCTTT. Protein product: CSARANTEAFF. This chain links TRBV20-1 with TRBJ1-1; the D is unclear. Trimming cost V 6 bases and J 1 base, with 6 bases left between them. CDR1 DFQATT and CDR2 SNEGSKA come from the germline V gene (reference sequence). CDR3 length: 11 residues.

The V call is TRBV29-1, the J call TRBJ2-5; TRBD1 might be the D (6 bases). The germline V and J ends were trimmed by 2 bases and 2 bases, with 12 bases remaining between them. CDR3 length equals 14 residues. Germline V CDR1 and CDR2: SQVTM, ANQGSEA. Written as DNA, the CDR3 is TGCAGCGTTGAAACAGGGACCGCTCAAGAGACCCAGTACTTC. It encodes CSVETGTAQETQYF.

This clonotype was counted between two and nine times. CDR3 residues: CASSYSPSGNNEQFF. The DNA for the CDR3 is TGTGCCAGCAGTTACTCGCCTAGCGGGAACAATGAGCAGTTCTTC. V and J are TRBV6-2 or TRBV6-3 and TRBJ2-1, with 9 bases matching TRBD2. CDR1 is MNHEY and CDR2 is SVGEGT in the germline V gene. This CDR3 spans 15 amino acids. V shed 0 bases and J 5 bases; nucleotides not matched to a gene: 2.

The gene calls are TRBV25-1 and TRBJ2-7; D not certain. Trimming cost V 3 bases and J 6 bases, with 15 bases left between them. CDR3 length: 14 amino acids. Germline V gene data show CDR1 as MGHDK and CDR2 as SYGVNS. The CDR3 loop is CASSDGSAPSEQYF. The CDR3 coding sequence is TGTGCCAGCAGTGACGGCAGTGCCCCCTCCGAGCAGTACTTC.

This clonotype was recorded a few times. The V and J genes are TRBV2 and TRBJ1-1; no clear D. CDR3 size: 13 residues. Trimming left V 6 bases short and J 1 base short, with 9 bases between. Germline V gene lookup returns CDR1 SNHLY and CDR2 FYNNEI. As DNA, the CDR3 is TGTGCCAGCAGGTTAGAGTCGAACACTGAAGCTTTCTTT. Translating gives CASRLESNTEAFF.

This clonotype was detected many times. The chain carries TRBV6-5 and TRBJ2-1; 12 bases map to TRBD2. Trimming removed 5 bases from V and 5 bases from J; junction bases left unmatched: 4. Germline CDR1 and CDR2: MNHEY and SVGAGI. This CDR3 region has 15 residues. CDR3 DNA sequence: TGTGCCAGCAGTCTGACTAGCGGGAGACACAATGAGCAGTTCTTC. This gives the protein CASSLTSGRHNEQFF.

This clonotype was observed many times. The chain is built from TRBV5-4 and TRBJ2-6; D call uncertain. The CDR3 length is 15 residues. V was clipped by 0 bases and J by 1 base, with 5 bases between them. Germline V gene data show CDR1 as SGHNT and CDR2 as YYREEE (reference sequence). The CDR3 is CASSLVGSGANVLTF. The CDR3, as DNA: TGTGCCAGCAGCTTGGTAGGATCTGGGGCCAACGTCCTGACTTTC.

This clonotype has a count of ten or more. The chain has TRBV7-2 and TRBJ2-3, with D unclear. The germline V gene has CDR1 SGHTA and CDR2 FQGNSA. The CDR3 loop spans 15 amino acids. V was shortened by 2 bases and J by 1 base, with 10 bases between the two germline ends. Here the CDR3 DNA reads TGTGCCAGCAGCTTATGGGCTACGCGCACAGATACGCAGTATTTT. This sequence encodes CASSLWATRTDTQYF.

This clonotype was observed at least ten times. The V and J genes are TRBV7-9 and TRBJ1-2, with a weak D call TRBD1 (6 bases). The CDR3 covers 15 residues. V lost 0 bases, J lost 8 bases, and 16 bases lay in between. Per germline, CDR1 SEHNR and CDR2 FQNEAQ (reference sequence). The CDR3 region has the DNA TGTGCCAGCAGCTTAGCGGCAGGGGCTATATGGGGCTACACCTTC. It is translated as CASSLAAGAIWGYTF.

This clonotype was observed a few times. This chain joins TRBV7-2 and TRBJ2-1; 8 positions agree with TRBD2. The CDR3 sequence is 15 residues long. After removal of 5 bases from V and 5 bases from J, the junction contained 8 bases not matched to a gene. CDR1 and CDR2 from the germline V gene are SGHTA and FQGNSA. The CDR3: CASSAGLAKNNEQFF. Written as DNA, the CDR3 is TGTGCCAGCAGCGCAGGACTAGCCAAGAACAATGAGCAGTTCTTC.

This clonotype was observed a few times. The chain has TRBV18 and TRBJ2-2; D unclear. The V end lost 3 bases, the J end lost 0 bases, and 8 bases lay between the germline ends. CDR3 size: 15 residues. Germline V lookup: CDR1 KGHSH, CDR2 LQKENI. CDR3 nucleotide sequence: TGTGCCAGCTCACCTCCGACATCGAACACCGGGGAGCTGTTTTTT. It specifies CASSPPTSNTGELFF.

CDR3 loop: CSAPDRRVNTEAFF. As DNA, the CDR3 is TGCAGTGCTCCGGACAGGAGGGTGAACACTGAAGCTTTCTTT. The chain combines TRBV20-1 with TRBJ1-1, with 7 bases identical to TRBD1. The CDR3 is 14 amino acids. V dropped 5 bases and J dropped 0; count of bases not matched to a gene: 6. CDR1 and CDR2 (germline): DFQATT, SNEGSKA (reference sequence).

This clonotype appeared a few times. V usage is TRBV19 and J usage is TRBJ2-3; the D is unclear. Between the trimmed V and J ends, which lost 5 bases and 2 bases, there was a span of 5 bases. Germline-derived CDR1 and CDR2 are LNHDA and SQIVND (reference sequence). This CDR3 is 12 amino acids long. CDR3 in amino acids: CASSGDTDTQYF. DNA of the CDR3: TGTGCCAGTAGTGGGGACACAGATACGCAGTATTTT.

This clonotype has ten or more counts. The chain has TRBV5-4 and TRBJ2-3, with 11 bases lining up with TRBD2. CDR1 and CDR2 (germline): SGHNT, YYREEE (reference sequence). The CDR3 runs to 16 residues. V lost 3 bases to trimming and J lost 4 bases; unmatched junction nucleotides: 7. Here the CDR3 reads CASSSNPGLAADTQYF. The CDR3 DNA reads TGTGCCAGCAGCTCAAATCCGGGACTAGCGGCAGATACGCAGTATTTT.

This clonotype was seen ten or more times. The V gene is TRBV7-2, the J gene TRBJ2-6, with TRBD1 matching over 9 bases. V dropped 10 bases and J dropped 3; count of bases not matched to a gene: 16. The germline V gene has CDR1 SGHTA and CDR2 FQGNSA. This CDR3 spans 18 amino acids. As DNA, the CDR3 is TGTGCCACCCCTTTGATCAGGGACAGGGTTTTTGGGGCCAACGTCCTGACTTTC. Its protein is CATPLIRDRVFGANVLTF.

This rearrangement joins TRBV10-3 to TRBJ1-2, with unresolved D. The CDR3 runs 13 residues. The V and J ends lost 5 bases and 3 bases respectively, with 10 bases between them. Germline V gene lookup returns CDR1 ENHRY and CDR2 SYGVKD. CDR3 region: CAISHTSDYGYTF. As DNA, the CDR3 is TGTGCCATCAGTCATACTTCGGACTATGGCTACACCTTC.

This clonotype was counted many times. The rearrangement uses TRBV3-1 and TRBJ2-1; 7 nucleotides match TRBD2. The CDR3 runs 16 residues. Germline V gives CDR1 LGHDT, CDR2 YNNKEL (reference sequence). The trim removed 0 bases at V and 11 bases at J, leaving 13 bases unmatched. The CDR3 reads CASSQDSRGRESKQFF. The CDR3 region has the DNA TGTGCCAGCAGCCAAGATTCGCGCGGGAGAGAATCAAAGCAGTTCTTC.